This T cell receptor (beta chain) was found in a study of Ad26.COV2.S vaccination and SARS-CoV-2 variants. V was cut by 4 bases and J by 6 bases, with 18 bases left in between. This CDR3 has 16 amino acids. Germline V gives CDR1 KGHDR, CDR2 SFDVKD. Indicated treatment: about 20 received Ad26.COV2.S at low or high dose, single or two shots; several received placebo; per-sample allocation not given. The investigators took samples on day 63 after the first vaccine or placebo injection. Immunization relied on an Ad26 vector, which expressed Wuhan-strain SARS-CoV-2 spike. This clone has more than one count but fewer than ten. Sequencing was performed with immunoSEQ multiplex PCR; in TCRdb, only in-frame clones are kept and a portion is missing. This sample has around 300,000 clones, with 75% to 90% found just once.

Sequencing used peripheral blood, obtained in a trial of Ad26.COV2.S vaccine versus placebo. The chain is built from TRBV24-1 and TRBJ2-1; D is undetermined. The TCR originated in a person between 18 and 60 years old who received the Ad26.COV2.S COVID-19 vaccine or a placebo. CDR3 sequence reads: CATSDADRGVGNEQFF. Here the CDR3 DNA reads TGTGCCACCAGTGACGCCGACCGCGGAGTAGGCAATGAGCAGTTCTTC.